The 28 T cell receptor beta chains listed next were all sequenced from one sample in a study of glioma-infiltrating T cells. TCR alpha and beta CDR3 regions were amplified from RNA using iRepertoire nested multiplex PCR. TCRdb reanalysed the multiplex PCR reads using MiXCR and keeps one entry per CDR3 protein. The data contain some 110,000 distinct CDR3 sequences, roughly 24% of them singletons. Source material: glioma tissue, nonneoplastic brain tissue, or PBMCs (not recorded which). Receptors originate from a human donor with low-grade glioma or glioblastoma, undergoing nonglioma brain surgery, or in good health (not recorded which).

This clonotype was seen many times. The chain recombines TRBV28 with TRBJ2-2, with no clear D. Germline CDR1 is MDHEN and CDR2 is SYDVKM. CDR3 size: 14 residues. V lost 7 bases, J lost 4 bases, and 13 bases lay in between. In DNA form, the CDR3 reads TGTGCCAGCATGCCACGGATACGCACCGGGGAGCTGTTTTTT. Its translation is CASMPRIRTGELFF.

There are many counts of this clonotype. The CDR3 nucleotides read TGTGCCAGCAGCTTATATCCAGGCAGCTCCTACAATGAGCAGTTCTTC. The encoded protein is CASSLYPGSSYNEQFF. V and J are TRBV7-2 and TRBJ2-1; D unclear. The CDR3 covers 16 residues. V was cut by 2 bases and J by 0 bases, with 11 bases left in between. Germline-derived CDR1 and CDR2 are SGHTA and FQGNSA.

V gene TRBV4-1 combines with J gene TRBJ2-7; a weak D match, TRBD1 (6 bases). Trimming stripped 1 base from V and 3 bases from J, with 10 bases between. From germline, CDR1 is MGHRA and CDR2 YSYEKL. The CDR3 loop spans 14 amino acids. The CDR3 is CASSQGRGYYEQYF. The CDR3, as DNA: TGCGCCAGCAGCCAAGGCAGGGGCTACTACGAGCAGTACTTC.

The genes are TRBV29-1 and TRBJ2-5; D is perhaps TRBD1 (7 bases). The V end was cut by 7 bases, the J end by 2 bases, with 17 bases between. Germline CDR1 SQVTM, CDR2 ANQGSEA. The CDR3 is made up of 14 amino acids. CDR3 sequence: CSAFRRGRQETQYF. In DNA form, the CDR3 reads TGCAGCGCCTTCAGGAGGGGGCGACAAGAGACCCAGTACTTC.

This clonotype was seen at least ten times. The rearrangement links TRBV18 to TRBJ2-5; 7 bases map to TRBD1. The J segment lost 2 bases and the V segment lost 5 bases, leaving 5 bases of the junction unmatched. CDR1 is KGHSH, CDR2 LQKENI, per germline. This CDR3 region has 14 residues. The CDR3 loop is CASSEGTEQETQYF. In DNA, the CDR3 is TGTGCCAGCTCAGAAGGGACAGAACAAGAGACCCAGTACTTC. Combining the CDR3 with reference TRBV18 and TRBJ2-5 gives the whole variable domain NAGVMQNPRHLVRRRGQEARLRCSPMKGHSHVYWYRQLPEEGLKFMVYLQKENIIDESGMPKERFSAEFPKEGPSILRIQQVVRGDSAAYFCASSEGTEQETQYFGPGTRLLVL.

This clonotype was seen repeatedly, ten times or more. The chain links TRBV12-3 or TRBV12-4 to TRBJ2-7; D is uncertain. The V end was cut by 2 bases, the J end by 0 bases, with 11 bases between. The CDR3 totals 15 residues. The CDR3 here is CASSLMSRNSYEQYF. In DNA, the CDR3 is TGTGCCAGCAGTTTAATGTCACGGAACTCCTACGAGCAGTACTTC.

V is TRBV12-3 or TRBV12-4 and J is TRBJ2-7, with 8 positions matching TRBD2. The ends lost 9 bases at V and 1 base at J; junction bases unmatched: 17. CDR3 length: 17 amino acids. The CDR3 DNA reads TGTGCCAGAAGACGGGGGGGAGCGGGAGATAGGTCCTACGAGCAGTACTTC. The encoded protein is CARRRGGAGDRSYEQYF.

Remarks on this clonotype: An end of the junction does not agree with germline; a read error may underlie this. The chain combines TRBV4-2 with TRBJ2-2, with D possibly being TRBD2 (6 bases). Germline V gene sequence: CDR1 LGHNA, CDR2 YNFKEQ. This CDR3 contains 16 residues. CDR3 region: CASSQVLAKNAGELFF. DNA for the CDR3: TGTGCCAGCAGCCAAGTCCTAGCGAAGAACGCCGGGGAGCTGTTTTTT.

This clonotype has a count of ten or more. The J gene is TRBJ2-3, the V gene TRBV19; the D gene is possibly TRBD1 (5 bases). V lost 3 bases and J 6 bases, leaving 7 bases between the germline ends. In germline, CDR1 is LNHDA, CDR2 SQIVND (reference sequence). This CDR3 region has 12 residues. This CDR3 reads CASSIPGDTQYF. The CDR3 DNA reads as TGTGCCAGTAGTATCCCAGGGGATACGCAGTATTTT.

There are a few counts of this clonotype. The chain has TRBV4-3 and TRBJ2-1, with no clear D. The CDR3 totals 15 residues. CDR1 LGHNA and CDR2 YSLEER come from the germline V gene. V was clipped by 0 bases and J by 8 bases, with 14 bases between them. As DNA, the CDR3 is TGCGCCAGCAGCCAAGACGCCTATTTTCAGTATGAGCAGTTCTTC. Protein: CASSQDAYFQYEQFF.

Ten or more counts support this clonotype. The chain recombines TRBV19 with TRBJ2-7; D might be TRBD2 (6 bases). This CDR3 is 16 amino acids long. V was cut by 4 bases and J by 3 bases, with 19 bases left in between. From germline, CDR1 is LNHDA and CDR2 SQIVND (reference sequence). CDR3 sequence (DNA): TGTGCCAGTAGTAGTCAGGGTTGGAGGGGCCACTACGAGCAGTACTTC. Its protein product is CASSSQGWRGHYEQYF.

This chain uses TRBV7-3 with TRBJ2-1; possibly TRBD1 or TRBD2 for D (5 bases each). Germline V gives CDR1 SGHTA, CDR2 FQGTGA. The V end lost 2 bases, the J end lost 2 bases, and 10 bases lay between the germline ends. This CDR3 has 15 residues. CDR3 protein: CASSLSLGAYNEQFF. The CDR3 DNA is TGTGCCAGCAGCTTATCACTGGGGGCCTACAATGAGCAGTTCTTC.

This clonotype was counted between two and nine times. J is TRBJ1-2 and V is TRBV4-1, with D possibly TRBD1 on 5 matching bases. This CDR3 contains 16 residues. V lost 0 bases, J lost 5 bases, and 16 bases lay in between. From germline, CDR1 is MGHRA and CDR2 YSYEKL. This CDR3 reads CASSQERYPGAYGYTF. In nucleotides, the CDR3 is TGCGCCAGCAGCCAAGAAAGATACCCTGGGGCATATGGCTACACCTTC.

This clonotype occurred many times. The chain links TRBV4-3 to TRBJ1-1; 9 bases match TRBD1. The CDR3 loop spans 14 amino acids. The V gene's germline CDR1 is LGHNA and CDR2 YSLEER. Trimming took 4 bases from V and 4 from J; bases not matched to a gene: 4. The CDR3 region is CASSPGQGFTEAFF. The CDR3 DNA reads as TGCGCCAGCAGCCCCGGACAGGGGTTCACTGAAGCTTTCTTT.

V and J are TRBV29-1 and TRBJ2-7; D may be TRBD2 (6 bases). The V end lost 1 base, the J end lost 2 bases, and 15 bases lay between the germline ends. The CDR3 contains 15 residues. Germline V gives CDR1 SQVTM, CDR2 ANQGSEA. The CDR3 DNA follows: TGCAGCGTTGAAGGGGGTAGCGGACGCCCCTACGAGCAGTACTTC. Translating it yields CSVEGGSGRPYEQYF.

In this sample, this clonotype turned up many times. The V gene is TRBV11-1, the J gene TRBJ2-7; TRBD2 agrees at 9 bases. Unmatched junction bases numbered 5, after V lost 4 bases and J lost 1 base. Per the germline V gene, CDR1 is SGHAT and CDR2 is FQDESV (reference sequence). The CDR3 has 15 amino acids. CDR3 in DNA: TGTGCCAGCAGCTCTGGACTAGCGTTATCCTACGAGCAGTACTTC. This encodes CASSSGLALSYEQYF.

This clonotype was seen ten or more times. The gene calls are TRBV7-2 and TRBJ2-1, with TRBD2 matching over 8 bases. V shed 1 base and J 7 bases; nucleotides not matched to a gene: 6. This CDR3 is 15 amino acids long. CDR1 is SGHTA, CDR2 FQGNSA, per germline. The CDR3 bases are TGTGCCAGCAGCTTAGGAAGCGGGAGTAGTAATGAGCAGTTCTTC. Translated: CASSLGSGSSNEQFF.

This clonotype was found many times. V and J are TRBV6-1 and TRBJ2-3, with D uncertain. The CDR3 totals 13 residues. Germline lookup yields CDR1 MNHNS and CDR2 SASEGT. The V and J ends lost 5 bases and 4 bases respectively, with 10 bases between them. The CDR3 sequence: CASSLSQADTQYF. CDR3 DNA sequence: TGTGCCAGCAGTTTATCTCAAGCAGATACGCAGTATTTT.

J is TRBJ2-7 and V is TRBV10-2; D tentatively fits TRBD1 or TRBD2 (5 bases each). V was clipped by 4 bases and J by 6 bases, with 13 bases between them. This CDR3 has 13 amino acids. The germline gives CDR1 WSHSY, CDR2 SAAADI. CDR3 residues: CASSVLRAGEQYF. Here the CDR3 DNA reads TGCGCCAGCAGTGTGCTCAGGGCGGGCGAGCAGTACTTC.

The chain is built from TRBV6-2 or TRBV6-3 and TRBJ2-7, with TRBD1 as a possible D gene (5 bases). The CDR3 runs to 16 residues. V lost 0 bases to trimming and J lost 7 bases, with 19 bases between them. CDR1 is MNHEY and CDR2 is SVGEGT in the germline V gene. The CDR3 nucleotides are TGTGCCAGCAGTTACTCGGCAGGGAAGATGCTCGGAGAGCAGTACTTC. Its protein is CASSYSAGKMLGEQYF.

This clonotype occurred many times. The gene calls are TRBV2 and TRBJ2-4; 12 positions agree with TRBD1. Losses at the gene ends were 0 bases for V and 0 bases for J; bases not matched to a gene: 3. This CDR3 has 18 residues. CDR1 is SNHLY and CDR2 is FYNNEI in the germline V gene. Written as DNA, the CDR3 is TGTGCCAGCAGTGAAGCGCAGGGACAGGGGGCAGCCAAAAACATTCAGTACTTC. Protein: CASSEAQGQGAAKNIQYF.

In its sample, this clonotype was seen many times. This chain's CDR3 is CASSGDGANVLTF. CDR3 sequence (DNA): TGTGCCAGCAGTGGTGATGGGGCCAACGTCCTGACTTTC. J is TRBJ2-6 and V is TRBV2; no clear D. This CDR3 has 13 amino acids. Between the trimmed V and J ends, which lost 4 bases and 3 bases, there was a span of 4 bases. The germline CDR1 and CDR2 sequences are SNHLY and FYNNEI.

In the case of this clonotype: This may be a read error: a much more frequent sequence differs by one nucleotide. The CDR3 does not end in the conserved phenylalanine or tryptophan, so this is likely a read error. The CDR3 loop reads CASSFLTGLNTEAFI. CDR3 in DNA: TGTGCCAGCAGCTTCTTGACAGGGTTGAACACTGAAGCTTTCATT. This chain links TRBV7-2 with TRBJ1-1, with 7 bases matching TRBD1. The J segment lost 0 bases and the V segment lost 3 bases, leaving 4 bases of the junction unmatched. Germline-derived CDR1 and CDR2 are SGHTA and FQGNSA. This CDR3 contains 15 residues.

In the case of this clonotype: At one of its ends the junction is not consistent with the germline gene, which may arise from a read error. The V and J genes are TRBV7-3 and TRBJ2-1; the match to TRBD2 covers 15 bases. The CDR3 is 16 residues long. Germline V CDR1 and CDR2: SGHTA, FQGTGA. CDR3 sequence (DNA): TGTGCCAGCAGCTTAAAGGGGACTAGCGGGAGGAATGAGCACTTCTTC. Translated: CASSLKGTSGRNEHFF.

This clonotype was observed at least ten times. This chain uses TRBV6-1 with TRBJ2-7, with D possibly TRBD1 on 5 matching bases. Germline CDR1 is MNHNS and CDR2 is SASEGT. V was shortened by 6 bases and J by 3 bases, with 12 bases between the two germline ends. The CDR3 totals 13 residues. CDR3 loop: CASRNFQGYEQYF. The CDR3 coding sequence is TGTGCCAGCAGGAATTTTCAGGGCTACGAGCAGTACTTC.

This clonotype was counted a single time. This chain joins TRBV4-1 and TRBJ1-5; D possibly corresponds to TRBD1 (5 bases). In germline, CDR1 is MGHRA, CDR2 YSYEKL. The length of the CDR3 is 15 residues. V was trimmed by 6 bases and J by 2 bases, leaving 14 bases between them. For the CDR3, the DNA is TGCGCCAGCAGAGCCGGGGCAGGTGGCAATCAGCCCCAGCATTTT. Translating gives CASRAGAGGNQPQHF.

In its sample, this clonotype was seen many times. V and J are TRBV7-2 and TRBJ2-7, with D tentatively TRBD1 (5 bases). Germline V gene sequence: CDR1 SGHTA, CDR2 FQGNSA. V lost 6 bases and J 3 bases, leaving 15 bases between the germline ends. The CDR3 sequence is 14 residues long. CDR3: CASSVRLDSYEQYF. For the CDR3, the DNA is TGTGCCAGCAGTGTCAGGCTAGACAGCTACGAGCAGTACTTC.

This clonotype was seen a handful of times. V and J are TRBV18 and TRBJ2-7; D ambiguous. V lost 9 bases to trimming and J lost 3 bases, with 24 bases between them. CDR1 KGHSH and CDR2 LQKENI come from the germline V gene. The CDR3 spans 16 residues. The CDR3 reads CARSPLSGSGNYEQYF. The CDR3 region has the DNA TGTGCCAGATCCCCGCTATCCGGGTCTGGGAACTACGAGCAGTACTTC.